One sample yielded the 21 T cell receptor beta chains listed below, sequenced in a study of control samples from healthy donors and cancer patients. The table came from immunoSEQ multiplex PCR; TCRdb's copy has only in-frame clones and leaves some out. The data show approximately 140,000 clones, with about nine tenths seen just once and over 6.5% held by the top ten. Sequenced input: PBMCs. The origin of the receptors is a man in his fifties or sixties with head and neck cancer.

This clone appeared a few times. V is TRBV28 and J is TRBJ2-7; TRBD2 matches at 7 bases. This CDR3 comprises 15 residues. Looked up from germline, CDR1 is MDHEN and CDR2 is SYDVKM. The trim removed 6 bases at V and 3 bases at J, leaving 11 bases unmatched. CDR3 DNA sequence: TGTGCCAGCAGCTCCCCCTCTAGCGGAAGCTACGAGCAGTACTTC. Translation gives CASSSPSSGSYEQYF.

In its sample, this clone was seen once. This CDR3 is CASSKGRSSYNEQFF. Here the CDR3 DNA reads TGTGCCAGTTCGAAGGGACGTAGCTCCTACAATGAGCAGTTCTTC. V is TRBV9 and J is TRBJ2-1; D is possibly TRBD1 or TRBD2 (5 bases each). The CDR3 length is 15 residues. Germline lookup yields CDR1 SGDLS and CDR2 YYNGEE. The V gene lost 8 bases and the J gene lost 0 bases, with 15 bases spanning the gap. Complete variable domain (other parts from reference TRBV9 and TRBJ2-1): DSGVTQTPKHLITATGQRVTLRCSPRSGDLSVYWYQQSLDQGLQFLIQYYNGEERAKGNILERFSAQQFPDLHSELNLSSLELGDSALYFCASSKGRSSYNEQFFGPGTRLTVL.

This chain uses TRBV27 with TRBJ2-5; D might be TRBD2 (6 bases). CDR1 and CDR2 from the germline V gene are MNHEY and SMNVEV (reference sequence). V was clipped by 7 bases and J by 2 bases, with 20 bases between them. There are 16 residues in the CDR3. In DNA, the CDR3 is TGTGCCAGCACCCCTAGCGCCTATGCCGCGCAAGAGACCCAGTACTTC. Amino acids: CASTPSAYAAQETQYF.

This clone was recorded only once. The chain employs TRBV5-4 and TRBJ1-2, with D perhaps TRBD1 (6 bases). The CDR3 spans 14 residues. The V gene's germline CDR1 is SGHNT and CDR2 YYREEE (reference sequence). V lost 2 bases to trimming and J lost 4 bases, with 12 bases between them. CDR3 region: CASSLTGSLYGYTF. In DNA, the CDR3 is TGTGCCAGCAGCTTAACAGGGAGCCTCTATGGCTACACCTTC.

In DNA, the CDR3 is TGTGCCAGCAGTGACAGGGGAATGAGTGGGGAAAACACCATATATTTT. Residues: CASSDRGMSGENTIYF. The chain has TRBV6-4 and TRBJ1-3; D is possibly TRBD1 (5 bases). Trimming cost V 2 bases and J 6 bases, with 17 bases left between them. The CDR3 is made up of 16 amino acids. Germline V lookup: CDR1 MRHNA, CDR2 SNTAGT.

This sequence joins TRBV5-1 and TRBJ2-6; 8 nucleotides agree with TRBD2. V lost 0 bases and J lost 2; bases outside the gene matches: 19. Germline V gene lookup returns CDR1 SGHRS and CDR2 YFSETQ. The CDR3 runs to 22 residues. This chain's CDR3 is CASSLAHRGTGGVTAGANVLTF. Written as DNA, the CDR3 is TGCGCCAGCAGCTTGGCGCACCGGGGTACGGGGGGGGTAACAGCTGGGGCCAACGTCCTGACTTTC. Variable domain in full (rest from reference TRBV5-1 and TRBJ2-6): KAGVTQTPRYLIKTRGQQVTLSCSPISGHRSVSWYQQTPGQGLQFLFEYFSETQRNKGNFPGRFSGRQFSNSRSEMNVSTLELGDSALYLCASSLAHRGTGGVTAGANVLTFGAGSRLTVL.

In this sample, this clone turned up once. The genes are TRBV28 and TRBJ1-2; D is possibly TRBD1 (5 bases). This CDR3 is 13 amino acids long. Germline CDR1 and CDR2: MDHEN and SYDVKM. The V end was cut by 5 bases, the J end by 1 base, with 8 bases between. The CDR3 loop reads CASSMGLNYGYTF. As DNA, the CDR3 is TGTGCCAGCAGTATGGGACTTAACTATGGCTACACCTTC.

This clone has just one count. The CDR3 protein is CATSRGTNYGYTF. The CDR3 bases are TGTGCCACCAGCAGAGGGACCAACTATGGCTACACCTTC. This chain links TRBV24-1 with TRBJ1-2, with D perhaps matching TRBD1 (5 bases). V was pared by 7 bases and J by 2 bases, with 10 bases between. CDR1 KGHDR and CDR2 SFDVKD come from the germline V gene. The CDR3 runs to 13 residues.

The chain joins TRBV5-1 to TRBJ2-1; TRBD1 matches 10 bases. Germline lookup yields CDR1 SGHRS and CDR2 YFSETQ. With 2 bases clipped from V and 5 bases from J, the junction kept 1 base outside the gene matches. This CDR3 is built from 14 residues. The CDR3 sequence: CASSFGTGDNEQFF. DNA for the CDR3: TGCGCCAGCAGCTTCGGGACAGGGGACAATGAGCAGTTCTTC.

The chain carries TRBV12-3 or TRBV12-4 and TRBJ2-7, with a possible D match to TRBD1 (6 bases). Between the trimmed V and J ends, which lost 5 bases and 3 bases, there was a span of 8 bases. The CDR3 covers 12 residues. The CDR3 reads CASSPQGYEQYF. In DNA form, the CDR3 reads TGTGCCAGCAGTCCACAGGGCTACGAGCAGTACTTC.

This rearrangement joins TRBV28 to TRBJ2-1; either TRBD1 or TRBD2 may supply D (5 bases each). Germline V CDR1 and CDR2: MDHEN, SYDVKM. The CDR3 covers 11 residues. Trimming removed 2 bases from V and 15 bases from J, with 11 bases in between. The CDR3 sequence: CASSLRDRRFF. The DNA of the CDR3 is TGTGCCAGCAGTTTAAGGGACCGGCGGTTCTTC.

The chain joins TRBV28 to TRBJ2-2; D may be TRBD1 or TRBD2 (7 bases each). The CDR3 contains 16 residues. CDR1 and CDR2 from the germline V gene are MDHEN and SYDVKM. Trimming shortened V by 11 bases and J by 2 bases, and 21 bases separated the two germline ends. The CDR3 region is CAGTRGAGGNTGELFF. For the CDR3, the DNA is TGTGCCGGAACCCGGGGGGCAGGGGGTAACACCGGGGAGCTGTTTTTT.

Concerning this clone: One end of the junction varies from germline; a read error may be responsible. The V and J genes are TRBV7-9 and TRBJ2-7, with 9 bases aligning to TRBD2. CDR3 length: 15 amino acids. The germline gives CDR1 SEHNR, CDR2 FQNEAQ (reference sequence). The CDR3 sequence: CASRLAGEPSYEQYF. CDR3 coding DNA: TGTGCCAGCAGGTTAGCGGGGGAGCCCTCATACGAGCAGTACTTC. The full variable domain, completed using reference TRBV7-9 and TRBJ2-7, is DTGVSQNPRHKITKRGQNVTFRCDPISEHNRLYWYRQTLGQGPEFLTYFQNEAQLEKSRLLSDRFSAERPKGSFSTLEIQRTEQGDSAMYLCASRLAGEPSYEQYFGPGTRLTVT.

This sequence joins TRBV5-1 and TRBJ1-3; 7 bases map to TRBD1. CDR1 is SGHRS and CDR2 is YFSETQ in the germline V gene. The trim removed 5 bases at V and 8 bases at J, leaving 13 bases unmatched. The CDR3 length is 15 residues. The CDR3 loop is CASSYDRAPGDTIYF. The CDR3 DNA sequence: TGCGCCAGCAGTTACGACAGGGCCCCGGGGGACACCATATATTTT.

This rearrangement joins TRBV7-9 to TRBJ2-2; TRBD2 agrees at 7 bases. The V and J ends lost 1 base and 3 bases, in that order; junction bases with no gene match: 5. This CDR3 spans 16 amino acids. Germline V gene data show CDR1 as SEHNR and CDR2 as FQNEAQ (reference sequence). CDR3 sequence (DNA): TGTGCCAGCAGCTTAGGGGCGGGAGTGGACACCGGGGAGCTGTTTTTT. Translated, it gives CASSLGAGVDTGELFF.

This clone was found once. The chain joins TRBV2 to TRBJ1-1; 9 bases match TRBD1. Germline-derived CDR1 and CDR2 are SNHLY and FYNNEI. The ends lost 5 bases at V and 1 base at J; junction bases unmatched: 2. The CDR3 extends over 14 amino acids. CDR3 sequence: CASSLQGANTEAFF. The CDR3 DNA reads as TGTGCCAGCAGTCTACAGGGGGCGAACACTGAAGCTTTCTTT.

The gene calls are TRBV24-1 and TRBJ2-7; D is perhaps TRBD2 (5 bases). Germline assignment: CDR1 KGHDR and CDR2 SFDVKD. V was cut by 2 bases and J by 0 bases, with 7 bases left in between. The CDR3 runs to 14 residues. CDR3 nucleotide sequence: TGTGCCACCAGTGATTCGGGGAACTCCTACGAGCAGTACTTC. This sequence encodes CATSDSGNSYEQYF.

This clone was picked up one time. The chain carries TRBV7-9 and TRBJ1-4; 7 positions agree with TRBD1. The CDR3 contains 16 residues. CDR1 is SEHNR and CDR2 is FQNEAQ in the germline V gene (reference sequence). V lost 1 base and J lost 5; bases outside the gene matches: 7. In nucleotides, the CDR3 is TGTGCCAGCAGCTTAGGGCGGGGACAGCAAAATGAAAAACTGTTTTTT. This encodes CASSLGRGQQNEKLFF.

Written as DNA, the CDR3 is TGTGCCAGCAGCTCCGAGAGGGGGAGGACGCAGTATTTT. The encoded protein is CASSSERGRTQYF. V and J are TRBV5-4 and TRBJ2-3; D tentatively fits TRBD1 or TRBD2 (6 bases each). The germline V gene has CDR1 SGHNT and CDR2 YYREEE (reference sequence). The CDR3 is made up of 13 amino acids. Trimming pared 3 bases from V and 9 bases from J, leaving 14 bases between.

This CDR3 reads CASIESPGDYGYTF. The DNA of the CDR3 is TGTGCCAGCATAGAATCCCCGGGAGACTATGGCTACACCTTC. The chain employs TRBV2 and TRBJ1-2; no firm D call. This CDR3 region has 14 residues. Germline V gene sequence: CDR1 SNHLY, CDR2 FYNNEI. Trimming removed 7 bases at V and 3 bases at J, with 15 bases between.

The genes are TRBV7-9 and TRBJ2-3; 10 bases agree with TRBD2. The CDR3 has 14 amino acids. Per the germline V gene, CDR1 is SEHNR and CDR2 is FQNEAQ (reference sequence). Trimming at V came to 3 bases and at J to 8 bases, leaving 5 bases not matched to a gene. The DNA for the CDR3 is TGTGCCAGCAGCTTTACACTAGCGGGGAGTACGCAGTATTTT. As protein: CASSFTLAGSTQYF.